These T cell receptor beta chains were read from a single sample in a study of blood T cell repertoires in COVID-19. Sequencing used immunoSEQ multiplex PCR; TCRdb keeps in-frame clones, though not all of them. Here the sample spans 210,000 or so clones, around 80% being singletons. Sequenced input: PBMCs or T cells enriched from blood (not recorded which). These receptors came from a young man with acute COVID-19. Each CDR3 is given with its conserved first and last residue. D genes are given only for firm matches. Some rows mark clone size as missing; the rest say once, few, many or name a class of expanded clone.

clone_size: few
v_call: TRBV19
d_call: .
j_call: TRBJ1-4
cdr3_aa: CASTRGGDPNEKLFF
cdr3_nt: TGTGCCAGTACCCGAGGGGGGGACCCTAATGAAAAACTGTTTTTT

clone_size: .
v_call: TRBV28
d_call: TRBD1
j_call: TRBJ1-2
cdr3_aa: CASSRDDRDYTF
cdr3_nt: TGTGCCAGCAGCCGAGATGACAGGGACTACACCTTC

clone_size: .
v_call: TRBV20-1
d_call: .
j_call: TRBJ2-5
cdr3_aa: CSATGEETQYF
cdr3_nt: TGCAGTGCTACCGGGGAGGAGACCCAGTACTTC

clone_size: .
v_call: TRBV4-2
d_call: .
j_call: TRBJ2-1
cdr3_aa: CASSSPADGGPPEQFF
cdr3_nt: TGTGCCAGCAGCTCCCCTGCGGACGGGGGGCCCCCGGAGCAGTTCTTC

clone_size: .
v_call: TRBV19
d_call: TRBD1
j_call: TRBJ2-3
cdr3_aa: CASTGQGTFTDTQYF
cdr3_nt: TGTGCCAGTACCGGACAGGGGACTTTCACAGATACGCAGTATTTT

clone_size: few
v_call: TRBV19
d_call: TRBD2
j_call: TRBJ2-2
cdr3_aa: CASERGGNTGELFF
cdr3_nt: TGTGCCAGTGAGCGGGGGGGGAACACCGGGGAGCTGTTTTTT

clone_size: .
v_call: TRBV3-1/TRBV3-2
d_call: .
j_call: TRBJ2-5
cdr3_aa: CASRLYGETQYF
cdr3_nt: TGTGCCAGCAGATTGTACGGAGAGACCCAGTACTTC

clone_size: .
v_call: TRBV10-3
d_call: .
j_call: TRBJ1-2
cdr3_aa: CAISEPANYGYTF
cdr3_nt: TGTGCCATCAGTGAACCAGCGAACTATGGCTACACCTTC

clone_size: .
v_call: TRBV6-5
d_call: TRBD1
j_call: TRBJ1-2
cdr3_aa: CASSYVRDRTYGYTF
cdr3_nt: TGTGCCAGCAGTTACGTTCGGGACAGGACCTATGGCTACACCTTC

clone_size: .
v_call: TRBV30
d_call: .
j_call: TRBJ1-6
cdr3_aa: CAHDRGLGDSPLHF
cdr3_nt: TGTGCCCACGACCGGGGTCTGGGAGATTCACCCCTCCACTTT

clone_size: .
v_call: TRBV19
d_call: .
j_call: TRBJ1-3
cdr3_aa: CAAGPGLLVSGNTIYF
cdr3_nt: TGTGCCGCAGGGCCGGGCCTTCTAGTCTCTGGAAACACCATATATTTT

clone_size: .
v_call: TRBV7-3
d_call: TRBD1
j_call: TRBJ2-2
cdr3_aa: CASSSTGEAGELFF
cdr3_nt: TGTGCCAGCAGCTCGACAGGGGAGGCCGGGGAGCTGTTTTTT

clone_size: .
v_call: TRBV6-5
d_call: .
j_call: TRBJ2-5
cdr3_aa: CASSYSPNQETQYF
cdr3_nt: TGTGCCAGCAGTTACTCCCCCAACCAAGAGACCCAGTACTTC

clone_size: .
v_call: TRBV10-3
d_call: .
j_call: TRBJ1-1
cdr3_aa: CAISESPGGRTEAFF
cdr3_nt: TGTGCCATCAGTGAGTCGCCGGGGGGGAGAACTGAAGCTTTCTTT